A single sample is the source of the 18 T cell receptor beta chains below, sequenced in a study of regulatory T cells in long-lasting Graves disease. According to the study, TCR beta libraries were built with iRepertoire HTBI primers and CDR3-region Arm-PCR. Each CDR3 protein gets one entry after TCRdb re-called the multiplex PCR reads with MiXCR. The data hold 450,000 to 500,000 distinct CDR3 sequences, with about 17% observed a single time. The time point here: newly diagnosed GD, antithyroid drugs for less than 3 months. The TCR library was made from RNA extracted from PBMCs. The sample was also linked to a second study, of T cells in Graves' hyperthyroidism and ophthalmopathy.

This specimen consisted of peripheral blood mononuclear cells (PBMCs), obtained at new diagnosis, from a patient treated with antithyroid drugs. These receptors all come from a middle-aged man with Graves disease.

This clonotype was observed a handful of times. An end of the junction does not agree with germline; a read error may underlie this. The V gene is TRBV20-1, the J gene TRBJ1-5; 7 nucleotides agree with TRBD1. Per germline, CDR1 DFQATT and CDR2 SNEGSKA (reference sequence). CDR3 size: 17 residues. CDR3 protein: CSARDGRVGGPNQPQHF. In nucleotides, the CDR3 is TGCAGTGCCAGAGATGGGAGGGTAGGGGGCCCTAATCAGCCCCAGCATTTT.

The chain recombines TRBV27 with TRBJ2-3, with 7 bases identical to TRBD2. Trimming took 6 bases from V and 4 from J; bases not matched to a gene: 7. CDR3 size: 14 residues. Per germline, CDR1 MNHEY and CDR2 SMNVEV (reference sequence). Here the CDR3 DNA reads TGTGCCAGCAGGGGGGGGGGGGGTCCAGATACGCAGTATTTT. Protein: CASRGGGGPDTQYF.

This clonotype was seen at least ten times. V gene TRBV28 combines with J gene TRBJ2-7; tentatively, D is TRBD2 (7 bases). Trimming took off 6 bases at V and 2 bases at J, with 23 bases between the two ends. The CDR3 consists of 17 residues. The germline V gene has CDR1 MDHEN and CDR2 SYDVKM. The CDR3 DNA reads as TGTGCCAGCAGCCATCCTATAGGGCGGGGGCAAACCTACGAGCAGTACTTC. Its protein is CASSHPIGRGQTYEQYF.

This clonotype was detected ten times or more. The V gene is TRBV28, the J gene TRBJ2-2, with D perhaps being TRBD1 or TRBD2 (5 bases each). Looked up from germline, CDR1 is MDHEN and CDR2 is SYDVKM. The ends were cut back, 0 bases at V and 6 bases at J, with 14 bases in the middle. The CDR3 loop spans 16 amino acids. The CDR3 DNA follows: TGTGCCAGCAGTTTATGGAAAGGCATGGGGGCCGGGGAGCTGTTTTTT. Translated: CASSLWKGMGAGELFF.

This clonotype came up many times. The V and J genes are TRBV12-3 or TRBV12-4 and TRBJ1-1; maybe TRBD1 (5 bases). Trimming took off 7 bases at V and 4 bases at J, with 13 bases between the two ends. This CDR3 comprises 13 residues. CDR3 residues: CASTLRQGTEAFF. Here the CDR3 DNA reads TGTGCCAGCACCCTAAGGCAGGGCACTGAAGCTTTCTTT.

The V and J genes are TRBV25-1 and TRBJ2-3; either TRBD1 or TRBD2 may supply D (5 bases each). The CDR3 loop spans 14 amino acids. Trimming pared 1 base from V and 0 bases from J, leaving 5 bases between. Looked up from germline, CDR1 is MGHDK and CDR2 is SYGVNS. As DNA, the CDR3 is TGTGCCAGCAGTGAATGGGGGAGCACAGATACGCAGTATTTT. This gives the protein CASSEWGSTDTQYF.

The chain has TRBV12-3 or TRBV12-4 and TRBJ2-6; D uncertain. This CDR3 has 15 amino acids. The V end lost 2 bases, the J end lost 5 bases, and 10 bases lay between the germline ends. The CDR3 spells CASSLMGSRANVLTF. In nucleotides, the CDR3 is TGTGCCAGCAGTTTAATGGGATCTAGGGCCAACGTCCTGACTTTC.

In its sample, this clonotype was seen a few times. The CDR3 spells CASSASSGGTYEQYF. As DNA, the CDR3 is TGTGCCAGCAGCGCATCTAGCGGGGGGACCTACGAGCAGTACTTC. The rearrangement links TRBV5-5 to TRBJ2-7; TRBD2 aligns across 11 bases. Germline assignment: CDR1 SGHKS and CDR2 YYEKEE (reference sequence). V lost 4 bases and J lost 2; bases outside the gene matches: 5. There are 15 residues in the CDR3.

V is TRBV20-1 and J is TRBJ2-3; 13 bases align to TRBD2. Germline CDR1 DFQATT, CDR2 SNEGSKA (reference sequence). The trim removed 5 bases at V and 4 bases at J, leaving 3 bases unmatched. The CDR3 is 14 amino acids. The CDR3: CSAGTSGNPDTQYF. CDR3 in DNA: TGCAGTGCTGGGACTAGCGGGAATCCAGATACGCAGTATTTT.

This clonotype was counted a few times. The V gene is TRBV19, the J gene TRBJ2-7; 10 bases align to TRBD2. The V and J ends lost 6 bases and 2 bases, in that order; junction bases with no gene match: 4. Germline assignment: CDR1 LNHDA and CDR2 SQIVND (reference sequence). CDR3 length: 14 amino acids. The CDR3 loop is CASRTTSGTYEQYF. In nucleotides, the CDR3 is TGTGCCAGTAGAACAACTAGCGGGACCTACGAGCAGTACTTC.

CDR3 sequence (DNA): TGTGCCAGCAGTGGAATGGGCTGGGGGGGGGAAGGAGAGACCCAGTACTTC. Its protein is CASSGMGWGGEGETQYF. V is TRBV2 and J is TRBJ2-3; TRBD2 matches 7 bases. The J call may be mistaken, given a closer DNA end match to TRBJ2-5. The CDR3 consists of 17 residues. The V gene's germline CDR1 is SNHLY and CDR2 FYNNEI.

For this clonotype: This could be a read error, since a much larger clone is one nucleotide away. The genes are TRBV13 and TRBJ2-7; TRBD2 matches at 9 bases. The V gene's germline CDR1 is PRHDT and CDR2 FYEKMQ (reference sequence). V was pared by 5 bases and J by 2 bases, with 10 bases of the junction left unmatched. The CDR3 is 16 amino acids. CDR3 bases: TGTGCCAGCAGCCCCCTAAGGACTAGCGCCGCCTACGAGCAGTACTTC. As protein: CASSPLRTSAAYEQYF.

In this sample, this clonotype turned up many times. The chain links TRBV29-1 to TRBJ2-7, with D perhaps being TRBD1 or TRBD2 (5 bases each). V shed 3 bases and J shed 2 bases, with 8 bases lying between them. CDR3 length: 12 amino acids. Germline CDR1 reads SQVTM; CDR2 reads ANQGSEA. CDR3 sequence reads: CSVEGTTYEQYF. In DNA, the CDR3 is TGCAGCGTTGAGGGGACGACCTACGAGCAGTACTTC.

This clonotype has a count of ten or more. The J gene is TRBJ2-3, the V gene TRBV20-1, with D possibly matching TRBD2 (5 bases). In germline, CDR1 is DFQATT, CDR2 SNEGSKA (reference sequence). V was pared by 5 bases and J by 0 bases, with 15 bases between. The CDR3 sequence is 15 residues long. The CDR3 DNA reads as TGCAGTGCTCCCGATGGGCGGACTAGCACAGATACGCAGTATTTT. Translating gives CSAPDGRTSTDTQYF.

At least ten counts were recorded for this clonotype. The rearrangement links TRBV3-1 to TRBJ2-7; 7 nucleotides match TRBD2. Losses at the gene ends were 10 bases for V and 3 bases for J; bases not matched to a gene: 9. In germline, CDR1 is LGHDT, CDR2 YNNKEL (reference sequence). The CDR3 is 13 amino acids. The CDR3 region has the DNA TGTGCCACCTCGAGCGGGACGAGCTACGAGCAGTACTTC. Protein: CATSSGTSYEQYF.

The CDR3 is CASSGGLAGPDEQFF. CDR3 DNA: TGTGCCAGCAGCGGAGGACTAGCGGGGCCCGATGAGCAGTTCTTC. The rearrangement joins TRBV9 to TRBJ2-1; 12 bases are a match to TRBD2. V dropped 3 bases and J dropped 8; count of bases not matched to a gene: 6. Per the germline V gene, CDR1 is SGDLS and CDR2 is YYNGEE. The CDR3 is 15 residues long.

This clonotype was observed many times. A read error may produce the germline difference seen at one junction end. CDR3 residues: CASSQDPLAALF. In nucleotides, the CDR3 is TGTGCCAGCAGCCAAGATCCCCTCGCTGCCCTCTTC. The chain has TRBV3-1 and TRBJ2-5; no clear D gene. This CDR3 has 12 residues. Per the germline V gene, CDR1 is LGHDT and CDR2 is YNNKEL (reference sequence).

The chain uses TRBV30 and TRBJ2-7; 9 bases agree with TRBD1. CDR3 length: 15 amino acids. CDR1 GTSNPN and CDR2 SVGIG come from the germline V gene (reference sequence). The V gene end was trimmed by 2 bases and the J gene end by 5 bases; junction bases not matched to a gene: 10. The chain's CDR3 is CAWSSGTGTTHEQYF. The DNA of the CDR3 is TGTGCCTGGAGTTCCGGGACAGGGACGACCCACGAGCAGTACTTC.